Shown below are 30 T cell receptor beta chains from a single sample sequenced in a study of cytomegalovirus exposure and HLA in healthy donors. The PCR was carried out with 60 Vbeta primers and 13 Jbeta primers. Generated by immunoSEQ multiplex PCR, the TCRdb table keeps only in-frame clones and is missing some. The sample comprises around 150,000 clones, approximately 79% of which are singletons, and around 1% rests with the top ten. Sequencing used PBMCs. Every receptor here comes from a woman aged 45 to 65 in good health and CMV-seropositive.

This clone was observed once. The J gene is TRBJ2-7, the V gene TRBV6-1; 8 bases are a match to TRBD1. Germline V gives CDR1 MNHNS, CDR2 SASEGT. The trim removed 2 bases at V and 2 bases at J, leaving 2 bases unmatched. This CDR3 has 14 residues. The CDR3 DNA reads TGTGCCAGCAGTGAAACGGGACAGGCCTACGAGCAGTACTTC. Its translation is CASSETGQAYEQYF.

As DNA, the CDR3 is TGTGCCAGCAGACGACTAGCGGGTGAAGAGACCCAGTACTTC. This codes for CASRRLAGEETQYF. The chain has TRBV2 and TRBJ2-5, with 10 bases fitting TRBD2. The CDR3 contains 14 residues. CDR1 is SNHLY, CDR2 FYNNEI, per germline. The junction had 4 bases not matched to a gene; V was cut back by 6 bases and J by 3 bases.

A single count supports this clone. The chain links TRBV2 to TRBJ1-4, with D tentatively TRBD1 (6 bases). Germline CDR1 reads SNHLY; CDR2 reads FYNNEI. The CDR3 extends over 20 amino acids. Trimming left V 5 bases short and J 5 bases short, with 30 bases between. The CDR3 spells CASSIPWTALGTKKNEKLFF. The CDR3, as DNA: TGTGCCAGCAGTATTCCTTGGACAGCCCTTGGAACAAAGAAAAATGAAAAACTGTTTTTT.

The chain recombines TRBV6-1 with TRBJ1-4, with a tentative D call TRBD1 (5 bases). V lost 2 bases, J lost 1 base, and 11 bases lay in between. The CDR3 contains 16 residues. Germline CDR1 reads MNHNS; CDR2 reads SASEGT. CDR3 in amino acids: CASSERKTVTNEKLFF. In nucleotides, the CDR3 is TGTGCCAGCAGTGAAAGGAAGACAGTAACTAATGAAAAACTGTTTTTT.

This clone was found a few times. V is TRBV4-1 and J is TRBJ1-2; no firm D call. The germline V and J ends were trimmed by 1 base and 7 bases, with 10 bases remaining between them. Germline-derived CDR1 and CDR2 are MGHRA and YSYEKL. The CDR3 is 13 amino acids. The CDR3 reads CASSQGGWSGYTF. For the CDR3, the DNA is TGCGCCAGCAGCCAAGGCGGGTGGAGTGGCTACACCTTC.

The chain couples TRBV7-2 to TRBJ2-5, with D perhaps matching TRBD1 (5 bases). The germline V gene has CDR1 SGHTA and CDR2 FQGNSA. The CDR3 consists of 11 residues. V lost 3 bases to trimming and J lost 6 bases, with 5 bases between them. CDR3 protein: CASSLGQTQYF. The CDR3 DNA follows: TGTGCCAGCAGCTTGGGGCAGACCCAGTACTTC.

The DNA of the CDR3 is TGTGCCAGCTCCATAAAGGGGTTGAATCAGCCCCAGCATTTT. Protein product: CASSIKGLNQPQHF. This chain links TRBV2 with TRBJ1-5; tentatively, D is TRBD1 (5 bases). Trimming left V 8 bases short and J 4 bases short, with 15 bases between. CDR3 length equals 14 residues. Germline V gene lookup returns CDR1 SNHLY and CDR2 FYNNEI.

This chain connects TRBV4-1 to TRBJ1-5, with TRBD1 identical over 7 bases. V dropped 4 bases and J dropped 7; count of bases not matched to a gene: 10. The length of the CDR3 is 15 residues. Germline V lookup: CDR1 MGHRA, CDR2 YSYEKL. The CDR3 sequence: CASSRTGDGGQPQHF. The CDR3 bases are TGCGCCAGCAGCCGAACAGGGGACGGGGGACAGCCCCAGCATTTT.

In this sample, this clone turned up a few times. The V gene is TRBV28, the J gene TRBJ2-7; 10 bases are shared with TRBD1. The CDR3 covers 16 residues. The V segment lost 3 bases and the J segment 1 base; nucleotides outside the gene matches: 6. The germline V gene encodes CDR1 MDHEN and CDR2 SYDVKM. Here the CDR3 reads CASSFPRTGGSYEQYF. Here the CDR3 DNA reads TGTGCCAGCAGTTTCCCCCGGACAGGGGGATCCTACGAGCAGTACTTC. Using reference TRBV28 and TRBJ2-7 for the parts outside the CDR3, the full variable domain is DVKVTQSSRYLVKRTGEKVFLECVQDMDHENMFWYRQDPGLGLRLIYFSYDVKMKEKGDIPEGYSVSREKKERFSLILESASTNQTSMYLCASSFPRTGGSYEQYFGPGTRLTVT.

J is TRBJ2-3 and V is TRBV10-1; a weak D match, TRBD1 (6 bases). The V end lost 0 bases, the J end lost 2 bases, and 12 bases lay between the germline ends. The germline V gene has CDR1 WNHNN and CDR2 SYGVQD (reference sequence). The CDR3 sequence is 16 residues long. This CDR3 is CASSESTGRDTDTQYF. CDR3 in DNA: TGCGCCAGCAGTGAGTCGACAGGTCGGGACACAGATACGCAGTATTTT.

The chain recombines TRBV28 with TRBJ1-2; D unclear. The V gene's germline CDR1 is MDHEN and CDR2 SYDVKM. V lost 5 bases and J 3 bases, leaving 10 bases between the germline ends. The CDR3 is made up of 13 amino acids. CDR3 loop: CASSKEVYYGYTF. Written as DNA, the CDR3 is TGTGCCAGCAGTAAGGAGGTTTACTATGGCTACACCTTC.

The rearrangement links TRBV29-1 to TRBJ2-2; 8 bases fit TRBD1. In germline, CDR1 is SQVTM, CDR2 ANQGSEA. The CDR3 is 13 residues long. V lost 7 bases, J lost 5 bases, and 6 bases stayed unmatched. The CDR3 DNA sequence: TGCAGCGCGACAGGGGCGCCGACCGGGGAGCTGTTTTTT. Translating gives CSATGAPTGELFF.

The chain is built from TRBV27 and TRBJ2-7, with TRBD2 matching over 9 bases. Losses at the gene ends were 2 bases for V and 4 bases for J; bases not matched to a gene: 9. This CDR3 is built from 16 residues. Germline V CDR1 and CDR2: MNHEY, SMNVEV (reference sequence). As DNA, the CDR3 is TGTGCCAGCAGTTTAGCCGGGACTAGCTCGATTTACGAGCAGTACTTC. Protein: CASSLAGTSSIYEQYF.

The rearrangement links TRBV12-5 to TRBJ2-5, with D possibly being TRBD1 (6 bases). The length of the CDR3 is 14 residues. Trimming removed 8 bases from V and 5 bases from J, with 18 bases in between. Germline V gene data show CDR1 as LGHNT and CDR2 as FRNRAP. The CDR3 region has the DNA TGTGCTAGTAAGGACTGGGACACGGGGGAGACCCAGTACTTC. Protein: CASKDWDTGETQYF.

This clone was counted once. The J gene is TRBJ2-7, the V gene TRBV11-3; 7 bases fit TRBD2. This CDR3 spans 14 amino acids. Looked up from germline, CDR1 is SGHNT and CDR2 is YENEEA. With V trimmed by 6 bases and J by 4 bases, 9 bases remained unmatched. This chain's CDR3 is CASSQRGSGYEQYF. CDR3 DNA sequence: TGTGCCAGCAGTCAGCGGGGATCAGGTTACGAGCAGTACTTC.

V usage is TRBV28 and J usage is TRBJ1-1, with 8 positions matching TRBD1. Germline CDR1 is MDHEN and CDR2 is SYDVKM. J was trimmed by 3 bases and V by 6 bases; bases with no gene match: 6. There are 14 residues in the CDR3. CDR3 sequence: CASRPLQGDTEAFF. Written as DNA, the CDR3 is TGTGCCAGCAGACCTTTACAGGGGGACACTGAAGCTTTCTTT.

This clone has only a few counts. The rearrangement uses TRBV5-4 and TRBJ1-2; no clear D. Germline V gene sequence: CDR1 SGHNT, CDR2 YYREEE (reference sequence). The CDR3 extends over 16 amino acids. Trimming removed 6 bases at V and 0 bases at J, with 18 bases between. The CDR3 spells CASTNGGGISNYGYTF. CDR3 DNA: TGTGCCAGCACCAACGGCGGCGGCATCTCTAACTATGGCTACACCTTC. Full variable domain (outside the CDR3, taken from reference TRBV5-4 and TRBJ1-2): ETGVTQSPTHLIKTRGQQVTLRCSSQSGHNTVSWYQQALGQGPQFIFQYYREEENGRGNFPPRFSGLQFPNYSSELNVNALELDDSALYLCASTNGGGISNYGYTFGSGTRLTVV.

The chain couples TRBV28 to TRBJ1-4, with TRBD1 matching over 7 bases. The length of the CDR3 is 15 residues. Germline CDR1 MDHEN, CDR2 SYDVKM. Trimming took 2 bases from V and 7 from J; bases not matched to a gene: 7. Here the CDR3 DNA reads TGTGCCAGCAGTTTAGGGAGACAGGGATTTGAAAAACTGTTTTTT. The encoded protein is CASSLGRQGFEKLFF.

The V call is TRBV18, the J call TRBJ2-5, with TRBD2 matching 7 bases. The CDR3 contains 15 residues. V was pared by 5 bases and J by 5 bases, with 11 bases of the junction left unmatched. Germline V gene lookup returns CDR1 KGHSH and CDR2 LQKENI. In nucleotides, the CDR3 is TGTGCCAGCTCAAGCGGGACTTTGGACGGGGAGACCCAGTACTTC. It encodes CASSSGTLDGETQYF.

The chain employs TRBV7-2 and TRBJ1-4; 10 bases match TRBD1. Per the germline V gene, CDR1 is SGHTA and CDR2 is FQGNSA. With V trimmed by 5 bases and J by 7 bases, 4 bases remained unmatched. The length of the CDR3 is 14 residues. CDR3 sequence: CASSRQGATEKLFF. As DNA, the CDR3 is TGTGCCAGCAGCCGACAGGGGGCGACTGAAAAACTGTTTTTT.

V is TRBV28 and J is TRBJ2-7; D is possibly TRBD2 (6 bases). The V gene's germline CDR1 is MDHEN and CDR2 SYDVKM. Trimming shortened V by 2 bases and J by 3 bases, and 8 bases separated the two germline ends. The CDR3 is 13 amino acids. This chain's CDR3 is CASSLPEGYEQYF. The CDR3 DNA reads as TGTGCCAGCAGTTTACCGGAGGGCTACGAGCAGTACTTC.

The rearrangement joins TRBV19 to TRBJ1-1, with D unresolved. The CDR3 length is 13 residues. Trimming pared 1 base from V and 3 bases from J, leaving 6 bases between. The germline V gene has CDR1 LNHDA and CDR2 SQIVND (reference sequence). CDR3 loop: CASSIGVDTEAFF. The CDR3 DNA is TGTGCCAGTAGTATAGGCGTGGACACTGAAGCTTTCTTT.

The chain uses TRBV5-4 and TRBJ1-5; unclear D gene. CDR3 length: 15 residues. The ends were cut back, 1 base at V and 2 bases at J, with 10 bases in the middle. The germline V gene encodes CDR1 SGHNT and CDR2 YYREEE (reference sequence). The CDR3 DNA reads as TGTGCCAGCAGCTTGTACGGGATGGGCAATCAGCCCCAGCATTTT. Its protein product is CASSLYGMGNQPQHF. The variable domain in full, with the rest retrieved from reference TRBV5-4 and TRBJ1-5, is ETGVTQSPTHLIKTRGQQVTLRCSSQSGHNTVSWYQQALGQGPQFIFQYYREEENGRGNFPPRFSGLQFPNYSSELNVNALELDDSALYLCASSLYGMGNQPQHFGDGTRLSIL.

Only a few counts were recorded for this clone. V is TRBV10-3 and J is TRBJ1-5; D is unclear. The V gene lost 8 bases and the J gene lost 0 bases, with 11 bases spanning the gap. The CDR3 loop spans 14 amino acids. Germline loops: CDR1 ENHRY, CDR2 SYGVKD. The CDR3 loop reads CAIGDMDSNQPQHF. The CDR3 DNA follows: TGTGCCATCGGCGACATGGATAGCAATCAGCCCCAGCATTTT.

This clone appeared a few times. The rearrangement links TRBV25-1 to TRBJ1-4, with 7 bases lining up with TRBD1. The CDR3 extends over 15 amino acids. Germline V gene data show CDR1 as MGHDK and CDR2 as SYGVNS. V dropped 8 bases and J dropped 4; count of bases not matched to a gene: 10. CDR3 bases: TGTGCCAGCGCGACCGGAGGGGGCAGTAATGAAAAACTGTTTTTT. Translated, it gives CASATGGGSNEKLFF.

The CDR3 here is CSGPAGSAYEQYF. The DNA for the CDR3 is TGCAGCGGACCCGCGGGTTCCGCCTACGAGCAGTACTTC. The chain couples TRBV29-1 to TRBJ2-7; tentatively, D is TRBD2 (5 bases). CDR3 length: 13 amino acids. Germline assignment: CDR1 SQVTM and CDR2 ANQGSEA. V was cut by 7 bases and J by 2 bases, with 15 bases left in between.

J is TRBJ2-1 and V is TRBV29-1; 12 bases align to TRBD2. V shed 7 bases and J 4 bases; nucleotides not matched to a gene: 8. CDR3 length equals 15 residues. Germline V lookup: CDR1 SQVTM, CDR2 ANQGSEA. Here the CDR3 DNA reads TGCAGCGGTAGACTAGCGGGGGATCGATACAATGAGCAGTTCTTC. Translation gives CSGRLAGDRYNEQFF.

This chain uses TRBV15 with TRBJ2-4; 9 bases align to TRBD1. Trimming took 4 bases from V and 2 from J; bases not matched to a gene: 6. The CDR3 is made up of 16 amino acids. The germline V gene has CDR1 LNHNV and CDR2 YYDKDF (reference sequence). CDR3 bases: TGTGCCACCAGCAAACAGGGGGCGAGGACCAAAAACATTCAGTACTTC. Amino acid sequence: CATSKQGARTKNIQYF.

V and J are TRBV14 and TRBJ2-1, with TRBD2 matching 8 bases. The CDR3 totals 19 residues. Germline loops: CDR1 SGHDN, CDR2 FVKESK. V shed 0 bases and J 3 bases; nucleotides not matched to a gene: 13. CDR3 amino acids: CASSQDLAPGLVGYNEQFF. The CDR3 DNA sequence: TGTGCCAGCAGCCAAGATTTGGCCCCGGGACTAGTCGGCTACAATGAGCAGTTCTTC.

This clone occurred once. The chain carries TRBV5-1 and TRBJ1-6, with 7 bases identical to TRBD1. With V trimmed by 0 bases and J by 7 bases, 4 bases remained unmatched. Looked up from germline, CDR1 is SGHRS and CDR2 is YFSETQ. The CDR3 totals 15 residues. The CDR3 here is CASSLVAGGNSPLHF. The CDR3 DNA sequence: TGCGCCAGCAGCTTGGTTGCAGGGGGGAATTCACCCCTCCACTTT.